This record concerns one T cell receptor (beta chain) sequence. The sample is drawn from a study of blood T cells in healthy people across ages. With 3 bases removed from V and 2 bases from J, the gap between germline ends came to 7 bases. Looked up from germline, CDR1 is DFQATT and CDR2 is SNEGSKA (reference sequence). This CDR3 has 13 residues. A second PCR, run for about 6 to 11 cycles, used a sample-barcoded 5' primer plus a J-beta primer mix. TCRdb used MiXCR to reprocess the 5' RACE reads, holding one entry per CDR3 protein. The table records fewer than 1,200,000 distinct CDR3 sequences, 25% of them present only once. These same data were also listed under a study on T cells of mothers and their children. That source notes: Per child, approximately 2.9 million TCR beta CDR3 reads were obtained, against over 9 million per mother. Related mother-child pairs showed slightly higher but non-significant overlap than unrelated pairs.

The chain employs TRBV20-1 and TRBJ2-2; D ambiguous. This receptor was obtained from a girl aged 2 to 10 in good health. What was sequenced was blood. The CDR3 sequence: CSARRINTGELFF. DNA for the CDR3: TGCAGTGCTAGGCGCATAAACACCGGGGAGCTGTTTTTT.